These 16 T cell receptor beta chains came from one sample sequenced in a study of CD8 T cells in ankylosing spondylitis. TCRdb reanalysed the 5' RACE reads using MiXCR and keeps one entry per CDR3 protein. The table has tens of thousands of distinct CDR3 sequences, roughly 6.1% seen once. The sample consisted of synovial fluid, either unsorted or a sorted T cell fraction (not recorded which). The receptors were gathered from a male donor with ankylosing spondylitis.

The sample holds a few counts of this clonotype. The V gene is TRBV6-1, the J gene TRBJ2-2, with 7 bases matching TRBD2. Germline assignment: CDR1 MNHNS and CDR2 SASEGT. CDR3 length: 16 amino acids. J was trimmed by 2 bases and V by 1 base; bases with no gene match: 4. The CDR3 spells CASSEEPAGNTGELFF. The CDR3 nucleotides are TGTGCCAGCAGTGAAGAGCCAGCGGGAAACACCGGGGAGCTGTTTTTT.

This clonotype was detected a few times. This rearrangement joins TRBV20-1 to TRBJ2-7; 10 nucleotides match TRBD2. With 7 bases clipped from V and 0 bases from J, the junction kept 6 bases outside the gene matches. CDR3 length equals 14 residues. Germline CDR1 and CDR2: DFQATT and SNEGSKA (reference sequence). CDR3 protein: CSGLAGDSSYEQYF. CDR3 DNA sequence: TGCAGTGGGCTAGCGGGAGACTCCTCCTACGAGCAGTACTTC.

This clonotype was seen more than once but under ten times. This chain connects TRBV6-1 to TRBJ1-5; D is uncertain. The CDR3 runs 15 residues. Germline loops: CDR1 MNHNS, CDR2 SASEGT. The V end lost 3 bases, the J end lost 0 bases, and 9 bases lay between the germline ends. The DNA of the CDR3 is TGTGCCAGCAGTGACGGCAGCTATAGCAATCAGCCCCAGCATTTT. Amino acid sequence: CASSDGSYSNQPQHF.

This clonotype was seen more than once but under ten times. The rearrangement links TRBV11-2 to TRBJ2-4, with 14 positions matching TRBD2. Trimming took 5 bases from V and 0 from J; bases not matched to a gene: 9. Germline CDR1 SGHAT, CDR2 FQNNGV. There are 19 residues in the CDR3. CDR3 residues: CASSPGTSGRPLAKNIQYF. For the CDR3, the DNA is TGTGCCAGCAGCCCCGGGACTAGCGGGAGACCCTTAGCCAAAAACATTCAGTACTTC. Based on the CDR3 plus reference TRBV11-2 and TRBJ2-4, the full variable domain is EAGVAQSPRYKIIEKRQSVAFWCNPISGHATLYWYQQILGQGPKLLIQFQNNGVVDDSQLPKDRFSAERLKGVDSTLKIQPAKLEDSAVYLCASSPGTSGRPLAKNIQYFGAGTRLSVL.

The J gene is TRBJ2-3, the V gene TRBV11-2; TRBD1 agrees at 7 bases. V dropped 3 bases and J dropped 0; count of bases not matched to a gene: 18. There are 20 residues in the CDR3. Germline V gives CDR1 SGHAT, CDR2 FQNNGV. The chain's CDR3 is CASSFLDRTIYRPSTDTQYF. CDR3 coding DNA: TGTGCCAGCAGCTTTTTGGACAGGACGATTTACCGTCCTAGCACAGATACGCAGTATTTT.

This rearrangement joins TRBV28 to TRBJ1-4, with 7 bases identical to TRBD1. Trimming at V came to 3 bases and at J to 6 bases, leaving 7 bases not matched to a gene. CDR3 length: 15 amino acids. CDR1 and CDR2 from the germline V gene are MDHEN and SYDVKM. The CDR3 nucleotides are TGTGCCAGCAGTTTGAACAGGGGTATTTATGAAAAACTGTTTTTT. It is translated as CASSLNRGIYEKLFF.

This clonotype was seen ten or more times. This rearrangement joins TRBV10-3 to TRBJ2-6; D gene uncertain. Trimming pared 9 bases from V and 0 bases from J, leaving 12 bases between. In germline, CDR1 is ENHRY, CDR2 SYGVKD. This CDR3 has 15 residues. The CDR3 reads CAMSAQLSGANVLTF. The DNA of the CDR3 is TGTGCCATGTCAGCTCAACTCTCTGGGGCCAACGTCCTGACTTTC.

This clonotype was counted ten times or more. This sequence joins TRBV25-1 and TRBJ2-3; D is perhaps TRBD1 or TRBD2 (5 bases each). V lost 5 bases and J 10 bases, leaving 16 bases between the germline ends. CDR1 and CDR2 (germline): MGHDK, SYGVNS. The CDR3 totals 13 residues. The CDR3 DNA is TGTGCCAGCAGTACCCAAGGGACGGACCCGCAGTATTTT. As protein: CASSTQGTDPQYF.

At least ten counts were recorded for this clonotype. The rearrangement links TRBV18 to TRBJ2-5; TRBD2 matches at 10 bases. In germline, CDR1 is KGHSH, CDR2 LQKENI. The CDR3 extends over 16 amino acids. The trim removed 3 bases at V and 4 bases at J, leaving 8 bases unmatched. In nucleotides, the CDR3 is TGTGCCAGCTCACCGCCTCTAGCGGGAGCTCTAGAGACCCAGTACTTC. Its protein is CASSPPLAGALETQYF.

This clonotype has a count of ten or more. V usage is TRBV29-1 and J usage is TRBJ2-7; no firm D call. CDR1 and CDR2 (germline): SQVTM, ANQGSEA. The CDR3 is 11 amino acids. Between the trimmed V and J ends, which lost 6 bases and 2 bases, there was a span of 8 bases. The CDR3 DNA follows: TGCAGCGTCGGCCCCACCTACGAGCAGTACTTC. This sequence encodes CSVGPTYEQYF.

This clonotype was detected many times. The rearrangement joins TRBV7-3 to TRBJ2-7; D ambiguous. The ends were cut back, 7 bases at V and 2 bases at J, with 9 bases in the middle. Germline values: CDR1 SGHTA, CDR2 FQGTGA. The CDR3 is 12 residues long. Written as DNA, the CDR3 is TGTGCCAGCACCACCTCGCCCTACGAGCAGTACTTC. The encoded protein is CASTTSPYEQYF.

The table lists this clonotype with many counts. V usage is TRBV11-2 and J usage is TRBJ2-5, with 12 bases identical to TRBD1. CDR3 size: 14 residues. The V segment lost 5 bases and the J segment 5 bases; nucleotides outside the gene matches: 3. Germline V gene sequence: CDR1 SGHAT, CDR2 FQNNGV. CDR3 sequence reads: CASSPGTGGETQYF. The CDR3 nucleotides are TGTGCCAGCAGCCCCGGGACAGGGGGCGAGACCCAGTACTTC.

The rearrangement uses TRBV4-1 and TRBJ1-3, with a weak D call TRBD1 (6 bases). Per germline, CDR1 MGHRA and CDR2 YSYEKL. There are 16 residues in the CDR3. V gave up 1 base and J gave up 0 bases, with 10 bases separating them. CDR3 sequence: CASSQVRGNSGNTIYF. CDR3 in DNA: TGCGCCAGCAGCCAAGTGAGGGGGAACTCTGGAAACACCATATATTTT.

This clonotype was counted at least ten times. V is TRBV4-1 and J is TRBJ2-7, with D possibly TRBD1 on 6 matching bases. Germline values: CDR1 MGHRA, CDR2 YSYEKL. Trimming removed 1 base from V and 0 bases from J, with 16 bases in between. CDR3 length: 17 amino acids. DNA of the CDR3: TGCGCCAGCAGCCAAGTAGCTCAGGGGCCCCGCTCCTACGAGCAGTACTTC. The encoded protein is CASSQVAQGPRSYEQYF.

This clonotype was seen ten or more times. This chain links TRBV5-5 with TRBJ2-7; D not certain. Germline loops: CDR1 SGHKS, CDR2 YYEKEE (reference sequence). V dropped 5 bases and J dropped 9 bases, with 24 bases sitting between them. The CDR3 has 15 amino acids. CDR3 bases: TGTGCCAGCAGTTTAAACCTTGACGGATGGGAAGGGCAGTACTTC. It yields the protein CASSLNLDGWEGQYF. Filled out from reference TRBV5-5 and TRBJ2-7, the complete variable domain reads DAGVTQSPTHLIKTRGQQVTLRCSPISGHKSVSWYQQVLGQGPQFIFQYYEKEERGRGNFPDRFSARQFPNYSSELNVNALLLGDSALYLCASSLNLDGWEGQYFGPGTRLTVT.

This clonotype occurred a few times. The rearrangement joins TRBV5-1 to TRBJ2-1, with D perhaps matching TRBD2 (6 bases). Trimming stripped 4 bases from V and 2 bases from J, with 22 bases between. The length of the CDR3 is 18 residues. In germline, CDR1 is SGHRS, CDR2 YFSETQ. CDR3 amino acids: CASSPRGGNLPPYNEQFF. The CDR3 DNA sequence: TGCGCCAGCAGCCCCCGGGGAGGCAATTTACCTCCCTACAATGAGCAGTTCTTC.